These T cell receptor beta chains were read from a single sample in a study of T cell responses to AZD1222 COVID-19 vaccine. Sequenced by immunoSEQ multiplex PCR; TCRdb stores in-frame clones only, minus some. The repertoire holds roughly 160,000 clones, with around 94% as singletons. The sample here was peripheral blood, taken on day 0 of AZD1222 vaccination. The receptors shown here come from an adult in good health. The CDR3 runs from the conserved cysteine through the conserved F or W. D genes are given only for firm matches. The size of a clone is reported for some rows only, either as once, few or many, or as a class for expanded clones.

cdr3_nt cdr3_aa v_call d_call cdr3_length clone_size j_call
TGTGCCAGCAGTGAAGGTTCCTACAATGAGCAGTTCTTC CASSEGSYNEQFF TRBV2 . 13 . TRBJ2-1
TGTGCCAGTAGCCTCGGGGGCGGAGGAGGTGAAAAACTGTTTTTT CASSLGGGGGEKLFF TRBV19 . 15 . TRBJ1-4
TGCAGCGGAGGGGAAAGGAACACCGGGGAGCTGTTTTTT CSGGERNTGELFF TRBV29-1 . 13 . TRBJ2-2
TGTGCCAGCAGCGCCACCCCCGGGACAGGGGGCAGAGAGCAGTACTTC CASSATPGTGGREQYF TRBV28 TRBD1 16 once TRBJ2-7
TGTGCCAGCAGTACCCAGGGGGGGAGTGAAAAACTGTTTTTT CASSTQGGSEKLFF TRBV28 TRBD1 14 . TRBJ1-4
TGCAGCGTTGCTTCCCGGGACAGGGTGAACACCGGGGAGCTGTTTTTT CSVASRDRVNTGELFF TRBV29-1 TRBD1 16 . TRBJ2-2
TGTGCCAGCAGTGTCGGGGGTGAGCAGTTCTTC CASSVGGEQFF TRBV6-4 . 11 . TRBJ2-1
TGTGCCAGCTCACCTTATAGGGGATCTGCTGAAGCTTTCTTT CASSPYRGSAEAFF TRBV18 . 14 . TRBJ1-1
TGCAGCGTTGTTAACGGAAACACCATATATTTT CSVVNGNTIYF TRBV29-1 . 11 . TRBJ1-3
TGTGCCAGCAGTCAAAGGGGGGGCACTGAAGCTTTCTTT CASSQRGGTEAFF TRBV11-3 . 13 . TRBJ1-1
TGTGCCAGCAGTGTCTACGAGAGGGGTGGCTACACCTTC CASSVYERGGYTF TRBV2 . 13 . TRBJ1-2
TGCGCCAGCAGCTTGTACGGGGAATCCTACGAGCAGTACTTC CASSLYGESYEQYF TRBV5-1 . 14 . TRBJ2-7
TGTGCCAGCAGCTTGATGAAGCAAGGAAGATACAATGAGCAGTTCTTC CASSLMKQGRYNEQFF TRBV5-4 . 16 once TRBJ2-1
TGTGCCAGCAGCCAATTCGAGGCTTATACGCAGTATTTT CASSQFEAYTQYF TRBV4-2 . 13 . TRBJ2-3
TGTGCCAGCAGCGCCAAGGGACAGAACACTGAAGCTTTCTTT CASSAKGQNTEAFF TRBV7-9 . 14 . TRBJ1-1
TGTGCCAGCAGTTACCGTGGGGTTGAGCAGTTCTTC CASSYRGVEQFF TRBV6-5 . 12 . TRBJ2-1
TGTGCCAGCGCCCTCCAGGGTACCGGGGAGCTGTTTTTT CASALQGTGELFF TRBV28 . 13 . TRBJ2-2
TGTGTCAGCAGTCAAGACAGGGAGTTCTACGAGCAGTACTTC CVSSQDREFYEQYF TRBV28 TRBD1 14 once TRBJ2-7
TGTGCCATCAGACACAGCGGGACGAGCGGGGAGCTGTTTTTT CAIRHSGTSGELFF TRBV10-3 TRBD2 14 . TRBJ2-2
TGCGCCAGCAGCTCCGGGAATAATGAAAAACTGTTTTTT CASSSGNNEKLFF TRBV5-1 . 13 . TRBJ1-4
TGTGCCAGCAGCTATCAGGGGGTAAAGGCAGATACGCAGTATTTT CASSYQGVKADTQYF TRBV7-9 TRBD1 15 . TRBJ2-3
TGTGCCAGCAGTTCAGGACAGGTTAACACCGGGGAGCTGTTTTTT CASSSGQVNTGELFF TRBV27 TRBD1 15 . TRBJ2-2
TGTGCCTGTTTCCGGGACACCTACAATGAGCAGTTCTTC CACFRDTYNEQFF TRBV30 . 13 . TRBJ2-1
TGTGCCAGCAGCTCAGGACTAGCGGGAGATGAGCAGTTCTTC CASSSGLAGDEQFF TRBV5-4 TRBD2 14 . TRBJ2-1
TGTGCCAGCAGCCAGGGCAGGGAACAGGGCTACACCTTC CASSQGREQGYTF TRBV3-1/TRBV3-2 . 13 . TRBJ1-2
TGTGCCAGCAGTGAAGACAGGGGGGACACTGAAGCTTTCTTT CASSEDRGDTEAFF TRBV6-1 TRBD1 14 few TRBJ1-1
TGTGCCAGCAGTGTCCCGGGGGGCAGCGACGAGCAGTACTTC CASSVPGGSDEQYF TRBV28 . 14 . TRBJ2-7
TGTGCCAGCAGCGGAGGCTATAGCAATCAGCCCCAGCATTTT CASSGGYSNQPQHF TRBV6-5 . 14 . TRBJ1-5
TGTGCCAGCCTCGAGGGTGGGACTGAAGCTTTCTTT CASLEGGTEAFF TRBV6-6 . 12 . TRBJ1-1
TGTGCCAGCAGTCGGACTCCCGGATGGGGTGAAAAACTGTTTTTT CASSRTPGWGEKLFF TRBV6-5 . 15 . TRBJ1-4
TGTGCCAGCAGCTTAGGGACCCGAGGCACCGGGGAGCTGTTTTTT CASSLGTRGTGELFF TRBV5-4 . 15 . TRBJ2-2
TGTGCCAGCAGCCAAGGATTATGGGGAAACACCATATATTTT CASSQGLWGNTIYF TRBV3-1/TRBV3-2 . 14 few TRBJ1-3
TGTGCCAGCAGTGAGTCAACAGAGCTAGTTTCACCCCTCCACTTT CASSESTELVSPLHF TRBV6-1 . 15 . TRBJ1-6
TGTGCCAGTAGTACAGGGTTCACCGAGCAGTTCTTC CASSTGFTEQFF TRBV19 . 12 . TRBJ2-1
TGCGCCAGCAGCTTGGAAGCCGTCTCTGGGGCCAACGTCCTGACTTTC CASSLEAVSGANVLTF TRBV5-1 . 16 . TRBJ2-6
TGTGCCAGCAAGATTCGGGGACAGGAGGTATATCAGCCCCAGCATTTT CASKIRGQEVYQPQHF TRBV5-8 TRBD1 16 . TRBJ1-5
TGTGCCAGCAGCTTAGAGCAGGGGAGGTGGGAGACCCAGTACTTC CASSLEQGRWETQYF TRBV7-6 . 15 . TRBJ2-5
TGCAGCGCTCGGCCGGGACTAGCGGTCGAACAGTTCTTC CSARPGLAVEQFF TRBV29-1 TRBD2 13 . TRBJ2-1
TGCGCCAGCAGCCTCGGACAGGGTTTGCCCCAGCATTTT CASSLGQGLPQHF TRBV10-2 TRBD1 13 few TRBJ1-5
TGTGCCAGCAGCTGGGCTGGCGGGTGGGGTGAGCAGTTCTTC CASSWAGGWGEQFF TRBV7-9 . 14 . TRBJ2-1
TGTGCCAGCAGCACTACTAAGAACACTGAAGCTTTCTTT CASSTTKNTEAFF TRBV7-3 . 13 . TRBJ1-1
TGTGCCAGCAGCTTAGTACTTCAAAGTACGGACGAGCAGTACTTC CASSLVLQSTDEQYF TRBV5-4 . 15 . TRBJ2-7
TGTGCCACCAGCAGGGCGCCGGCGGAGGCGGATACGCAGTATTTT CATSRAPAEADTQYF TRBV15 . 15 . TRBJ2-3
TGTGCCACCAGTGAGGCAGGGGCAGACAACACTGAAGCTTTCTTT CATSEAGADNTEAFF TRBV24-1 . 15 . TRBJ1-1
TGTGCCAGCAGATATCAGGGGGGGAAAAACTATGGCTACACCTTC CASRYQGGKNYGYTF TRBV28 TRBD1 15 . TRBJ1-2
TGTGCCAGCACCATTCCCCCGGGGACTGAAGCTTTCTTT CASTIPPGTEAFF TRBV12-3/TRBV12-4 . 13 . TRBJ1-1
TGTGCCTGGAGTGACGGAGCGGGAGGAGTGTCTGAGCAGTTCTTC CAWSDGAGGVSEQFF TRBV30 TRBD2 15 . TRBJ2-1
TGTGCCAGCAGTGACAGGGACACCGGGGAGCTGTTTTTT CASSDRDTGELFF TRBV6-4 . 13 few TRBJ2-2
TGTGCCACCAGGGGGGGCAGCACAGATACGCAGTATTTT CATRGGSTDTQYF TRBV24-1 . 13 . TRBJ2-3
TGTGCCACTAGCGGCACAGATACGCAGTATTTT CATSGTDTQYF TRBV27 . 11 . TRBJ2-3
TGCGCCAGCAGCCAAGAGGAAGGCAGGGTTGACGGGCAGTACTTC CASSQEEGRVDGQYF TRBV4-1 . 15 . TRBJ2-7
TGCAGTGGTGCGCCCAAGGGGGTCCTCCACTTT CSGAPKGVLHF TRBV20-1 . 11 . TRBJ1-6
TGTGCCAGCAGTGTAGGAAAGGGACAGTCTAATGAAAAACTGTTTTTT CASSVGKGQSNEKLFF TRBV9 TRBD1 16 . TRBJ1-4
TGCAGTGCTCACAGAGGTGAAAAACTGTTTTTT CSAHRGEKLFF TRBV20-1 . 11 . TRBJ1-4
TGTGCCAGCAGCTCCGGGACAGCGTACGAGCAGTACTTC CASSSGTAYEQYF TRBV3-1/TRBV3-2 TRBD1 13 . TRBJ2-7